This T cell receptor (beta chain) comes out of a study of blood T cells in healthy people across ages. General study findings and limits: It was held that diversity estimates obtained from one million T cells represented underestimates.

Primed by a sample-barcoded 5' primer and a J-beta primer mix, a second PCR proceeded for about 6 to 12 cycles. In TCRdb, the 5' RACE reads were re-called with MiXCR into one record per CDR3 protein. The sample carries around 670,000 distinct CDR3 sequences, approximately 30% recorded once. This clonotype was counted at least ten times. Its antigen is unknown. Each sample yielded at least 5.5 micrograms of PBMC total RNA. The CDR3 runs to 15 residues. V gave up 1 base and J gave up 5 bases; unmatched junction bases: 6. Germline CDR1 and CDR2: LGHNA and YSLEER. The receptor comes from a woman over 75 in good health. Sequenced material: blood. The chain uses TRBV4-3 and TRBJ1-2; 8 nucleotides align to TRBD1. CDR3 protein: CASSQARQGMYGYTF. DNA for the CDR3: TGCGCCAGCAGCCAAGCGAGACAGGGGATGTATGGCTACACCTTC.